This passage covers 5 T cell receptor beta chains from one sample sequenced in a study of TIL therapy for anti-PD-1-resistant metastatic lung cancer. This was the immunoSEQ v3 assay. Sequenced by immunoSEQ multiplex PCR; TCRdb stores in-frame clones only, minus some. Of 36,000 or so clones listed, around 70% are singletons. The sample's time point: pre-treatment sample, taken before nivolumab and TIL therapy. The sample here was blood, taken at baseline. The receptors come from a person aged 25-85 years with non-small cell lung cancer.

This clone was picked up one time. This chain uses TRBV5-1 with TRBJ2-3; 9 nucleotides align to TRBD1. Germline trimming cut 3 bases from V and 5 bases from J; bases unmatched to any gene: 7. Germline CDR1 SGHRS, CDR2 YFSETQ. CDR3 length: 15 amino acids. CDR3 coding DNA: TGCGCCAGCAGCTACCGGGACAGGGAAGGAGATACGCAGTATTTT. Its protein product is CASSYRDREGDTQYF.

The chain carries TRBV9 and TRBJ1-4, with TRBD1 matching over 8 bases. This CDR3 region has 14 residues. V trimming: 4 bases; J trimming: 4 bases; junction bases outside the gene matches: 3. Germline values: CDR1 SGDLS, CDR2 YYNGEE. The CDR3 region is CASSPGQVNEKLFF. Written as DNA, the CDR3 is TGTGCCAGCAGCCCGGGACAGGTTAATGAAAAACTGTTTTTT.

This clone was detected only a few times. The J gene is TRBJ2-7, the V gene TRBV5-3; D is undetermined. TRBV5-3 is an ORF; its function is uncertain. This CDR3 is built from 12 residues. Trimming left V 1 base short and J 7 bases short, with 9 bases between. CDR3 residues: CARSLIRLEQYF. The DNA of the CDR3 is TGTGCCAGAAGCTTGATTCGGTTGGAGCAGTACTTC.

The gene calls are TRBV4-1 and TRBJ2-1, with TRBD1 matching 10 bases. Trimming removed 4 bases from V and 7 bases from J; junction bases left unmatched: 16. Germline lookup yields CDR1 MGHRA and CDR2 YSYEKL. The CDR3 runs to 18 residues. This chain's CDR3 is CASSLIPPTGGADNEQFF. CDR3 DNA: TGCGCCAGCAGCCTAATCCCCCCGACAGGGGGCGCGGATAATGAGCAGTTCTTC.

The V and J genes are TRBV7-6 and TRBJ2-7; no definite D call. Germline values: CDR1 SGHVS, CDR2 FNYEAQ. CDR3 size: 16 residues. Trimming took 1 base from V and 1 from J, leaving 14 bases between them. The CDR3 sequence is CASSLGMGGTSYEQYF. The CDR3 DNA reads as TGTGCCAGCAGCTTAGGGATGGGCGGTACATCCTACGAGCAGTACTTC.